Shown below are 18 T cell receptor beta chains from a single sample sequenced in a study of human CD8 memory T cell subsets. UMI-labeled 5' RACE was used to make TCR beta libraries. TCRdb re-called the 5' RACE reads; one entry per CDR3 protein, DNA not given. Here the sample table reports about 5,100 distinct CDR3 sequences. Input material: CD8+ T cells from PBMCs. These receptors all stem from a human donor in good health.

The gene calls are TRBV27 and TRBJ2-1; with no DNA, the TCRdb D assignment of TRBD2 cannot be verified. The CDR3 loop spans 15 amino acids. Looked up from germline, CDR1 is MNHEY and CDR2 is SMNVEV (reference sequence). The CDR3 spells CASSRRPSGNNEQFF.

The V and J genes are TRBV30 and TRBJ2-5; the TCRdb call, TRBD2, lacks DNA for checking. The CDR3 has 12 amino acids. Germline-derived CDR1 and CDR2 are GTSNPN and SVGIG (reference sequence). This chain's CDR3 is CAWSKLEETQYF.

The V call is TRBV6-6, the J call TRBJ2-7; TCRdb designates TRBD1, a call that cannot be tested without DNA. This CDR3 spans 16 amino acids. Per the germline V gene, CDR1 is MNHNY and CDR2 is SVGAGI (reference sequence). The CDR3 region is CASSYSQQRDKYEQYF.

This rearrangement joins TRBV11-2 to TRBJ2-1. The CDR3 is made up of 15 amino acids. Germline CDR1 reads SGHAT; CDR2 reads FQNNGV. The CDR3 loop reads CASSLMFGDYNEQFF.

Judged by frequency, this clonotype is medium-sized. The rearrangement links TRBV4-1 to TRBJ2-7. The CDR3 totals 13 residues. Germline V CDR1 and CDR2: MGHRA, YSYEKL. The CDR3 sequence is CASSQGEEREQYF.

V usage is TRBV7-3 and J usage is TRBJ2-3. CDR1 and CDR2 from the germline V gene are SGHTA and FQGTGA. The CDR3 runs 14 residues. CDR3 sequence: CASSLHPNTDTQYF. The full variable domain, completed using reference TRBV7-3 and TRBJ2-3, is GAGVSQTPSNKVTEKGKYVELRCDPISGHTALYWYRQSLGQGPEFLIYFQGTGAADDSGLPNDRFFAVRPEGSVSTLKIQRTERGDSAVYLCASSLHPNTDTQYFGPGTRLTVL.

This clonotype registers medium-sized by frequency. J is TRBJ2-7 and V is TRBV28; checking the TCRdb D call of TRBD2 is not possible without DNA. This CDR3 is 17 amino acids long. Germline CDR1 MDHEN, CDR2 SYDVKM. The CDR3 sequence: CASTAKFSGRPTYEQYF. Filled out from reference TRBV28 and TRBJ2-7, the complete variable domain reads DVKVTQSSRYLVKRTGEKVFLECVQDMDHENMFWYRQDPGLGLRLIYFSYDVKMKEKGDIPEGYSVSREKKERFSLILESASTNQTSMYLCASTAKFSGRPTYEQYFGPGTRLTVT.

The chain's CDR3 is CASSGRLAGLSDNEQFF. V usage is TRBV9 and J usage is TRBJ2-1; as DNA is missing, the TRBD2 call by TCRdb cannot be tested. The V gene's germline CDR1 is SGDLS and CDR2 YYNGEE. The CDR3 covers 17 residues. The complete variable domain, with remaining parts taken from reference TRBV9 and TRBJ2-1, reads DSGVTQTPKHLITATGQRVTLRCSPRSGDLSVYWYQQSLDQGLQFLIQYYNGEERAKGNILERFSAQQFPDLHSELNLSSLELGDSALYFCASSGRLAGLSDNEQFFGPGTRLTVL.

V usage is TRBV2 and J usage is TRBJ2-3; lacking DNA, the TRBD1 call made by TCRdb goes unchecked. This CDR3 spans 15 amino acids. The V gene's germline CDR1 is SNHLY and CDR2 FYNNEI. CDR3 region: CASSEGWGETDTQYF. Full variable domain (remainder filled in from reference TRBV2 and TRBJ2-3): EPEVTQTPSHQVTQMGQEVILRCVPISNHLYFYWYRQILGQKVEFLVSFYNNEISEKSEIFDDQFSVERPDGSNFTLKIRSTKLEDSAMYFCASSEGWGETDTQYFGPGTRLTVL.

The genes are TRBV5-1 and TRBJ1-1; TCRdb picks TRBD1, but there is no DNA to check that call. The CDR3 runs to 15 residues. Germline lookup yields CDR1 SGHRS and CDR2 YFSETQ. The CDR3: CASSLRQGSDPEAFF.

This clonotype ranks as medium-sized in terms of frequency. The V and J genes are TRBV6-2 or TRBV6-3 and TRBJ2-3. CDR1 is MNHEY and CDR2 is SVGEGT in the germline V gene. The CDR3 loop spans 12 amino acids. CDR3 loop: CASSYFTDTQYF.

The CDR3 spells CASSSTESNQPQHF. The rearrangement links TRBV12-3 or TRBV12-4 to TRBJ1-5. CDR3 length: 14 residues.

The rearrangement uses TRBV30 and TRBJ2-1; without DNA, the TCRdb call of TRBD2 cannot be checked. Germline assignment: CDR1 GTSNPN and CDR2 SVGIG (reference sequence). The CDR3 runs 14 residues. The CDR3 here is CAWNSGGSYNEQFF.

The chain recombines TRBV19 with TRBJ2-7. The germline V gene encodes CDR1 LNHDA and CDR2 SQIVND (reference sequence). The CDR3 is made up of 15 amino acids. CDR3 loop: CASSIDLAGLYEQYF.

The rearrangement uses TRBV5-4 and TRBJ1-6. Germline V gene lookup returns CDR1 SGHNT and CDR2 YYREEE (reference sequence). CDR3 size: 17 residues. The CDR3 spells CASSLDPRGSYNSPLHF.

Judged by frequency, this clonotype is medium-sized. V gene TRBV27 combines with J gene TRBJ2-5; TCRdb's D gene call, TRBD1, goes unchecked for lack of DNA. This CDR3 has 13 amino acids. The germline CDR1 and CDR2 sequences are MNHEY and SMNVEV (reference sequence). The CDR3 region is CASSLAGTETQYF.

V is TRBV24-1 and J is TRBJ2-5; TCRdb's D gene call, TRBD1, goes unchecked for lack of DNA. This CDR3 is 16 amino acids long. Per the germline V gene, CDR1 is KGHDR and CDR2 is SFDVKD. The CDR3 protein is CATSDFSGGPQETQYF.

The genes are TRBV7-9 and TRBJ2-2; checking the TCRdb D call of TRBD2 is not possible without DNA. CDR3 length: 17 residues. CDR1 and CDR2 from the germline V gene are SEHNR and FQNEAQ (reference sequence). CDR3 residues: CASSQGLAGLNTGELFF.